This T cell receptor beta chain was captured by sequencing in a study of blood T cell repertoires in COVID-19. For the study at large: Spain, Italy and the United States supplied samples that represented acute and convalescent COVID-19. T cells, B-cell-depleted T cells, or PBMCs supplied cDNA or gDNA.

Two consecutive negative NP/OP PCR tests, clearance, or resolved symptoms defined Cohort 3 recovery. Source study methods: Reference gene primer amplification in the assay estimated nucleated cell counts. Here immunoSEQ multiplex PCR was the method, and the copy in TCRdb shows in-frame clones only, minus some. D and trimming were read from the DNA, whereas the V and J calls and clone size are those reported in that table. The data hold approximately 200,000 clones, with 65% to 90% observed a single time. Trimming shortened V by 3 bases and J by 1 base, and 13 bases separated the two germline ends. There are 17 residues in the CDR3. The V gene's germline CDR1 is LGHNA and CDR2 YNFKEQ.

Sequences were obtained from PBMCs or T cells enriched from blood (not recorded which). The clonotype was recovered from a man between 35 and 55 years old who had recovered from COVID-19. V is TRBV4-2 and J is TRBJ2-6; weak D call: TRBD2 (6 bases). This CDR3 reads CASSHVARGSGANVLTF. The CDR3 DNA reads TGTGCCAGCAGCCACGTAGCGCGGGGATCTGGGGCCAACGTCCTGACTTTC.